A single sample gave rise to the 16 T cell receptor beta chains below, sequenced in a study of identical twins. TCRdb used MiXCR to reprocess the 5' RACE reads, holding one entry per CDR3 protein. Of hundreds of thousands of distinct CDR3 sequences in the sample, about 7.5% were seen once. This sample also appeared in a second study, on yellow fever vaccine responses in identical twins.

The sequenced material came from memory (CD45RO+) T cells sorted from blood. The receptors originated from a woman aged 18-30 years in good health.

This clonotype was recorded many times. CDR3 region: CASSQEPAGSSGRLYF. The CDR3 DNA reads TGCGCCAGCAGCCAAGAACCCGCTGGATCCTCAGGACGTCTGTACTTC. The V gene is TRBV4-3, the J gene TRBJ2-7; D unresolved. CDR1 and CDR2 (germline): LGHNA, YSLEER. The CDR3 has 16 amino acids. Trimming cost V 0 bases and J 12 bases, with 24 bases left between them.

This clonotype was seen many times. This sequence joins TRBV28 and TRBJ2-7; 10 nucleotides line up with TRBD1. J was trimmed by 4 bases and V by 5 bases; bases with no gene match: 8. CDR1 is MDHEN, CDR2 SYDVKM, per germline. This CDR3 is built from 15 residues. In nucleotides, the CDR3 is TGTGCCAGCAGTCCCCCTGGGACAGGGGCGTACGAGCAGTACTTC. Protein: CASSPPGTGAYEQYF.

In this sample, this clonotype turned up many times. The CDR3 nucleotides read TGTGCCATCAGTGAAGAGAGGAGGGGTGAGCAGTTCTTC. The encoded protein is CAISEERRGEQFF. The chain has TRBV10-3 and TRBJ2-1; TRBD2 is a possible D gene (6 bases). The CDR3 is made up of 13 amino acids. V gave up 3 bases and J gave up 9 bases, with 12 bases separating them. The V gene's germline CDR1 is ENHRY and CDR2 SYGVKD.

This clonotype occurred many times. In nucleotides, the CDR3 is TGTGCCAGCAGGACAGGTCCCTACGAGCAGTACTTC. Amino acid sequence: CASRTGPYEQYF. J is TRBJ2-7 and V is TRBV27, with a possible D match to TRBD1 (6 bases). Germline loops: CDR1 MNHEY, CDR2 SMNVEV (reference sequence). This CDR3 comprises 12 residues. Trimming cost V 6 bases and J 2 bases, with 8 bases left between them.

This chain links TRBV24-1 with TRBJ1-2; D gene uncertain. The CDR3 runs to 12 residues. Germline CDR1 KGHDR, CDR2 SFDVKD. V shed 0 bases and J shed 4 bases, with 2 bases lying between them. Here the CDR3 DNA reads TGTGCCACCAGTGATTTGAGCTATGGCTACACCTTC. It codes for CATSDLSYGYTF.

This clonotype occurred many times. V is TRBV5-1 and J is TRBJ2-2; maybe TRBD2 (6 bases). V was clipped by 3 bases and J by 4 bases, with 10 bases between them. The CDR3 has 14 amino acids. Germline-derived CDR1 and CDR2 are SGHRS and YFSETQ. In nucleotides, the CDR3 is TGCGCCAGCAGCTCGGACTACACCACCGGGGAGCTGTTTTTT. Translation: CASSSDYTTGELFF.

This clonotype has a count of ten or more. The chain combines TRBV3-1 with TRBJ2-1, with 8 bases that match TRBD2. CDR3 length: 15 amino acids. V dropped 6 bases and J dropped 0; count of bases not matched to a gene: 4. Germline V gene lookup returns CDR1 LGHDT and CDR2 YNNKEL (reference sequence). CDR3 in amino acids: CASSRSGSSYNEQFF. For the CDR3, the DNA is TGTGCCAGCAGTCGGAGCGGGAGCTCCTACAATGAGCAGTTCTTC.

The table lists this clonotype with many counts. The V and J genes are TRBV12-3 or TRBV12-4 and TRBJ1-1; TRBD1 matches 8 bases. V was clipped by 3 bases and J by 0 bases; unmatched bases: 6. This CDR3 has 16 amino acids. The CDR3 spells CASSFGRGRVNTEAFF. The CDR3 nucleotides are TGTGCCAGCAGTTTCGGCAGGGGGCGTGTGAACACTGAAGCTTTCTTT.

There are a few counts of this clonotype. The chain joins TRBV6-1 to TRBJ2-1; 10 bases agree with TRBD2. The CDR3 covers 17 residues. Germline lookup yields CDR1 MNHNS and CDR2 SASEGT. J was trimmed by 8 bases and V by 1 base; bases with no gene match: 11. CDR3 in amino acids: CASSEGASGGSQDEQFF. In DNA form, the CDR3 reads TGTGCCAGCAGTGAAGGCGCTAGCGGGGGTTCTCAAGATGAGCAGTTCTTC.

In its sample, this clonotype was seen a few times. The chain combines TRBV19 with TRBJ1-5; tentatively, D is TRBD1 (6 bases). This CDR3 has 15 residues. V was clipped by 9 bases and J by 1 base, with 16 bases between them. Germline loops: CDR1 LNHDA, CDR2 SQIVND (reference sequence). The CDR3 loop reads CASNWGARSNQPQHF. The CDR3 DNA follows: TGTGCCAGCAACTGGGGGGCCAGGAGCAATCAGCCCCAGCATTTT.

This clonotype has more than one count but fewer than ten. The V gene is TRBV24-1, the J gene TRBJ2-3; D might be TRBD2 (5 bases). Germline CDR1 reads KGHDR; CDR2 reads SFDVKD. V lost 7 bases and J 2 bases, leaving 12 bases between the germline ends. CDR3 size: 14 residues. Here the CDR3 reads CATRAEANTDTQYF. In DNA form, the CDR3 reads TGTGCCACCAGGGCGGAGGCCAACACAGATACGCAGTATTTT.

This clonotype was counted at least ten times. The chain joins TRBV4-2 to TRBJ2-3, with TRBD2 matching 11 bases. Germline assignment: CDR1 LGHNA and CDR2 YNFKEQ. The CDR3 loop spans 16 amino acids. With V trimmed by 0 bases and J by 4 bases, 3 bases remained unmatched. CDR3 DNA: TGTGCCAGCAGCCAAGAAATAGCGGGGGGGCCAGATACGCAGTATTTT. It yields the protein CASSQEIAGGPDTQYF.

This clonotype was counted between two and nine times. This chain links TRBV6-6 with TRBJ1-2; D gene unclear. The germline V and J ends were trimmed by 5 bases and 7 bases, with 11 bases remaining between them. CDR1 MNHNY and CDR2 SVGAGI come from the germline V gene (reference sequence). This CDR3 region has 12 residues. The DNA of the CDR3 is TGTGCCAGCAGTCAGAAGGGCGGTGGCTACACCTTC. Translated, it gives CASSQKGGGYTF.

This chain uses TRBV5-1 with TRBJ2-5; D might be TRBD1 (6 bases). Germline V gene sequence: CDR1 SGHRS, CDR2 YFSETQ. Trimming removed 0 bases from V and 5 bases from J, with 11 bases in between. The CDR3 totals 14 residues. CDR3 in amino acids: CASSLVGQGETQYF. The CDR3 DNA sequence: TGCGCCAGCAGCTTGGTCGGTCAGGGGGAGACCCAGTACTTC.

This clonotype has just a few counts. The chain links TRBV7-2 to TRBJ1-5; 7 nucleotides align to TRBD1. Trimming at V came to 1 base and at J to 4 bases, leaving 4 bases not matched to a gene. CDR3 size: 15 residues. From germline, CDR1 is SGHTA and CDR2 FQGNSA. This chain's CDR3 is CASSLGGQKNQPQHF. The CDR3 bases are TGTGCCAGCAGCTTAGGGGGACAGAAGAATCAGCCCCAGCATTTT.

The chain carries TRBV11-2 and TRBJ2-5, with TRBD1 identical over 8 bases. J gave up 5 bases and V 7 bases, and 18 bases lay outside the gene matches. Germline CDR1 reads SGHAT; CDR2 reads FQNNGV. This CDR3 comprises 17 residues. The CDR3 sequence is CASMGRRTGRVEETQYF. CDR3 nucleotide sequence: TGTGCCAGCATGGGCCGACGGACAGGGCGCGTGGAGGAGACCCAGTACTTC.